A single sample is the source of the 13 T cell receptor beta chains below, sequenced in a study of blood T cell repertoires in COVID-19. Sequencing was performed with immunoSEQ multiplex PCR; in TCRdb, only in-frame clones are kept and a portion is missing. This sample has 400,000 or so clones, with 80% to 90% found just once. Sequencing was carried out using peripheral blood. These receptors were collected from a man younger than 30 with COVID-19, enrolled during active disease.

The CDR3 DNA is TGCAGCGTTGCCAGGAACACTGGAAACACCATATATTTT. Its translation: CSVARNTGNTIYF. The chain uses TRBV29-1 and TRBJ1-3; D gene uncertain. Germline V lookup: CDR1 SQVTM, CDR2 ANQGSEA. V gave up 4 bases and J gave up 2 bases, with 9 bases separating them. The CDR3 covers 13 residues. The full variable domain, in which reference TRBV29-1 and TRBJ1-3 provide the parts outside the CDR3, is SAVISQKPSRDICQRGTSLTIQCQVDSQVTMMFWYRQQPGQSLTLIATANQGSEATYESGFVIDKFPISRPNLTFSTLTVSNMSPEDSSIYLCSVARNTGNTIYFGEGSWLTVV.

This clone occurred a few times. This chain uses TRBV11-3 with TRBJ2-5, with 9 bases matching TRBD1. Germline loops: CDR1 SGHNT, CDR2 YENEEA. The CDR3 length is 19 residues. The J segment lost 5 bases and the V segment lost 5 bases, leaving 21 bases of the junction unmatched. DNA for the CDR3: TGTGCCAGCAGCACGGACAGGGGTAGTCTAGCGGAGGGCTCGGAGACCCAGTACTTC. Translated: CASSTDRGSLAEGSETQYF.

The V call is TRBV5-8, the J call TRBJ1-2; D gene unclear. Germline values: CDR1 SGHTS, CDR2 YDEGEE. V lost 0 bases to trimming and J lost 4 bases, with 10 bases between them. The CDR3 is made up of 14 amino acids. CDR3 coding DNA: TGTGCCAGCAGCTTGGCCAATCGAGGCTATGGCTACACCTTC. This translates into CASSLANRGYGYTF.

V and J are TRBV27 and TRBJ1-2; D is undetermined. Trimming took off 3 bases at V and 4 bases at J, with 12 bases between the two ends. Germline CDR1 is MNHEY and CDR2 is SMNVEV (reference sequence). The CDR3 runs to 14 residues. CDR3 nucleotides: TGTGCCAGCAGTTTCCAACCGGGATTCTATGGCTACACCTTC. This gives the protein CASSFQPGFYGYTF.

This chain joins TRBV19 and TRBJ2-7, with D maybe TRBD2 (5 bases). Germline values: CDR1 LNHDA, CDR2 SQIVND (reference sequence). This CDR3 spans 14 amino acids. The V gene lost 10 bases and the J gene lost 2 bases, with 18 bases spanning the gap. The CDR3 bases are TGTGCCACCGCCCCCGCACACGGGGCCTACGAGCAGTACTTC. This translates into CATAPAHGAYEQYF.

CDR3 nucleotide sequence: TGTGCCAGCAGTCGGCAGGGAAACACCGGGGAGCTGTTTTTT. The encoded protein is CASSRQGNTGELFF. The chain recombines TRBV25-1 with TRBJ2-2; a weak D match, TRBD1 (5 bases). The CDR3 is 14 residues long. V gave up 5 bases and J gave up 2 bases, with 9 bases separating them. Germline V gene sequence: CDR1 MGHDK, CDR2 SYGVNS.

In this sample, this clone turned up a few times. The J gene is TRBJ1-2, the V gene TRBV19; tentative D call: TRBD1 (5 bases). The V gene's germline CDR1 is LNHDA and CDR2 SQIVND (reference sequence). CDR3 length: 13 residues. V was clipped by 3 bases and J by 7 bases, with 12 bases between them. The CDR3 DNA sequence: TGTGCCAGTAGTATTCAGGGAAGGAGTGGCTACACCTTC. It yields the protein CASSIQGRSGYTF. Together with reference TRBV19 and TRBJ1-2, the CDR3 gives the full variable domain: DGGITQSPKYLFRKEGQNVTLSCEQNLNHDAMYWYRQDPGQGLRLIYYSQIVNDFQKGDIAEGYSVSREKKESFPLTVTSAQKNPTAFYLCASSIQGRSGYTFGSGTRLTVV.

The chain recombines TRBV11-3 with TRBJ2-5; D possibly corresponds to TRBD2 (5 bases). The CDR3 loop spans 15 amino acids. Germline V gene data show CDR1 as SGHNT and CDR2 as YENEEA. Trimming took 4 bases from V and 5 from J, leaving 17 bases between them. The CDR3 sequence: CASSSPSMGGETQYF. The DNA of the CDR3 is TGTGCCAGCAGCTCCCCGTCAATGGGCGGGGAGACCCAGTACTTC.

This sequence joins TRBV6-5 and TRBJ2-7, with TRBD1 matching over 9 bases. V was clipped by 6 bases and J by 1 base; unmatched bases: 7. This CDR3 spans 15 amino acids. CDR1 and CDR2 from the germline V gene are MNHEY and SVGAGI. The CDR3 here is CASSQDRGDSYEQYF. In nucleotides, the CDR3 is TGTGCCAGCAGCCAGGACAGGGGCGATTCCTACGAGCAGTACTTC.

V gene TRBV2 combines with J gene TRBJ2-7; 7 positions agree with TRBD1. Trimming at V came to 6 bases and at J to 0 bases, leaving 11 bases not matched to a gene. This CDR3 has 16 amino acids. Germline lookup yields CDR1 SNHLY and CDR2 FYNNEI. The CDR3 DNA follows: TGTGCCAGCAGACAACAGGGGCGAAGGAGCTCCTACGAGCAGTACTTC. Translating gives CASRQQGRRSSYEQYF.

V gene TRBV7-9 combines with J gene TRBJ2-2; 7 bases are shared with TRBD2. Germline V gene data show CDR1 as SEHNR and CDR2 as FQNEAQ (reference sequence). The length of the CDR3 is 14 residues. The V gene end was trimmed by 1 base and the J gene end by 5 bases; junction bases not matched to a gene: 1. The CDR3 region has the DNA TGTGCCAGCAGCTTAGATAGCGGGACCGGGGAGCTGTTTTTT. Translation: CASSLDSGTGELFF.

The chain employs TRBV14 and TRBJ1-2; weak D call: TRBD1 (6 bases). Trimming removed 4 bases from V and 4 bases from J, with 16 bases in between. The CDR3 has 15 amino acids. Germline CDR1 is SGHDN and CDR2 is FVKESK. CDR3 sequence: CASSPQQGRSYGYTF. The CDR3 DNA sequence: TGTGCCAGCAGCCCACAACAGGGACGGAGCTATGGCTACACCTTC.

The chain recombines TRBV7-9 with TRBJ2-1, with 7 bases matching TRBD1. In germline, CDR1 is SEHNR, CDR2 FQNEAQ (reference sequence). Trimming removed 3 bases from V and 5 bases from J; junction bases left unmatched: 4. The CDR3 length is 14 residues. CDR3 residues: CASSFGQVNNEQFF. The CDR3 bases are TGTGCCAGCAGCTTTGGACAGGTCAACAATGAGCAGTTCTTC.